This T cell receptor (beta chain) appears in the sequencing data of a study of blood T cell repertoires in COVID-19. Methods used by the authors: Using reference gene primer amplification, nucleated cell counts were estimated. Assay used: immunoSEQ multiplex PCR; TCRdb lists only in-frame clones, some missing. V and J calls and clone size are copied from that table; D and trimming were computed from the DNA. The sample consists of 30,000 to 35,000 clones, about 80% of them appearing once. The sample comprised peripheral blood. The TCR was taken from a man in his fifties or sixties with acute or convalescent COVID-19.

The CDR3 DNA reads as TGTGCCAGCAGCTCGGGTACCGGGGAGACCCAGTACTTC. Protein sequence: CASSSGTGETQYF. V gene TRBV7-9 combines with J gene TRBJ2-5; D is unclear. V lost 4 bases, J lost 5 bases, and 11 bases lay in between. The CDR3 is made up of 13 amino acids. Per germline, CDR1 SEHNR and CDR2 FQNEAQ (reference sequence).